A selection of T cell receptor beta chains follows, all from one sample in a study of T cell clonotyping in hematopoietic cell transplantation. Method: immunoSEQ multiplex PCR; TCRdb's copy keeps in-frame clones and lacks some. This table has about 6,900 clones, 95% to 97% appearing once. Sequencing was performed on peripheral blood mononuclear cells, taken before stem cell transplant. Every receptor here comes from a man in his 70s with acute myeloid leukemia. Some clones in this sample may be carry-over from other donors' samples. Each CDR3 is given with its conserved first and last residue. Fields, in order: D gene, J gene, V gene, CDR3 protein, CDR3 DNA. The D gene is left open where the match is weak.

>-|TRBJ2-5|TRBV6-1
CASSENTAGETQYF
TGTGCCAGCAGTGAGAACACGGCCGGGGAGACCCAGTACTTC
>-|TRBJ1-1|TRBV5-1
CASSGGRANTEAFF
TGCGCCAGCAGCGGGGGACGGGCGAACACTGAAGCTTTCTTT
>TRBD1|TRBJ2-7|TRBV19
CASSTTGGAYEQYF
TGTGCCAGTAGTACGACAGGGGGTGCCTACGAGCAGTACTTC
>-|TRBJ2-1|TRBV6-5
CASRKEQGPYNEQFF
TGTGCCAGCAGGAAAGAACAGGGCCCCTACAATGAGCAGTTCTTC
>-|TRBJ2-2|TRBV27
CASSRSGRSVTGELFF
TGTGCCAGCAGCCGGTCGGGCAGGAGTGTCACCGGGGAGCTGTTTTTT
>-|TRBJ1-1|TRBV5-1
CASSLVPGVNTEAFF
TGCGCCAGCAGCTTGGTTCCAGGGGTGAACACTGAAGCTTTCTTT
>-|TRBJ2-7|TRBV21-1
CASSKAGTGSYEQYF
TGTGCCAGCAGCAAAGCCGGGACAGGGAGCTACGAGCAGTACTTC
>TRBD2|TRBJ2-3|TRBV7-6
CASSLVMLASGGFTDTQYF
TGTGCCAGCAGCTTAGTCATGCTGGCTAGCGGGGGGTTCACAGATACGCAGTATTTT
>-|TRBJ1-1|TRBV14
CASSQGSLTGGGTEAFF
TGTGCCAGCAGCCAAGGATCGCTCACGGGTGGGGGCACTGAAGCTTTCTTT
>-|TRBJ2-3|TRBV5-4
CASSARETDTQYF
TGTGCCAGCAGCGCCAGGGAGACAGATACGCAGTATTTT
>TRBD2|TRBJ2-1|TRBV29-1
CSVEPLAGVSNEQFF
TGCAGCGTAGAACCCCTAGCGGGAGTCAGCAATGAGCAGTTCTTC